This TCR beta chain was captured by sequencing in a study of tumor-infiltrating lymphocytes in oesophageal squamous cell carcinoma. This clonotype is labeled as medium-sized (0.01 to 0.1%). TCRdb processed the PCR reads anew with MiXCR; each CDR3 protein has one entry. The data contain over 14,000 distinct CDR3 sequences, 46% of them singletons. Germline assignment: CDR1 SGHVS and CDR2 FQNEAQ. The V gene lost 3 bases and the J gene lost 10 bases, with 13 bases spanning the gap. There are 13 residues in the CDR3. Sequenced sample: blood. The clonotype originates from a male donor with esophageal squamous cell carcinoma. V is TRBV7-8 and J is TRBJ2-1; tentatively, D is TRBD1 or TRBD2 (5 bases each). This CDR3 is CASSLSQGAEQFF. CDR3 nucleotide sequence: TGTGCCAGCAGCTTGAGCCAGGGAGCGGAGCAGTTCTTC.